This T cell receptor beta chain was identified during a study of cytomegalovirus exposure and HLA in healthy donors (TCRdb year 2017). In terms of the full investigation: According to an earlier analysis of a few hundred of the donors, 150 million to 200 million T cells yielded 90 million to 140 million unique TCR beta sequences and more than 250 Gb of sequence data. Approximately 310 gigabases of sequencing data and roughly 81 million unique TCR sequences made up an early release that covered over 550 HLA-typed donors. The genetic ancestry cluster associated with self-reported Caucasian donors included around 76% of the 398 genotyped donors. The aim of the study was to test whether cataloging public T cell receptors could identify signatures of past pathogen exposure. Using immunosequencing, the study profiled T cell repertoires from roughly 650 subjects and related those repertoires to cytomegalovirus serostatus. Besides the first cohort of approximately 670 subjects, a separate validation cohort made up of over 95 different subjects was used. To predict cytomegalovirus infection status, the study combined high-throughput TCR immunosequencing, statistical association of individual TCRs with disease status, and machine learning. A later analysis re-analyzed previously published TCR beta repertoires from 666 donors and added high-resolution HLA genotyping to study TCR occurrence patterns. In the later analysis, no new phenotypic data were used to find candidate immune exposures; instead, reliance was placed on TCR beta sequences and their occurrence across donors. In an earlier analysis of 500 to 650 of the donors, high-throughput TCR beta sequencing was used to judge whether each TCR beta V gene segment behaved as functional or pseudogenic. Donor age, sex, ethnicity and CMV serostatus were compiled together with the repertoire data. A later genetic analysis used genome-wide SNP genotypes for about 55% of the 666 donors, treating that subset as a discovery cohort. Every repertoire in the discovery cohort had been generated on one and the same sequencing platform. HLA typing included class I and class II loci at four-digit resolution. Typing coverage varied by locus: roughly 629-640 donors for A, B, C, DRB1 and DQB1; approximately 560 for DQA1; about 600 for DPA1; roughly 470 for DPB1. About five DR-DQ haplotypes were treated as single units for association and clustering because of strong linkage in the cohort. Across roughly 420 genotyped donors of the cohort, an average of roughly 250,000 unique TCR beta nucleotide sequences per donor were sequenced, and roughly a sixth of those sequences were non-productive. General findings and caveats noted by the study authors: An earlier analysis of 450 to 750 of the donors showed that most TCR beta V segments appeared in productive rearrangements either about 87% or about 30% of the time, which broadly matched IMGT annotations. Most TCR sequences were seen in very few donors, while some public TCRs were found in many individuals. A cluster of highly shared sequence variants was judged likely to represent a technical artifact of the sequencing pipeline. Some IMGT-functional V segments, including TRBV6-2 and TRBV6-3, could not be told apart with the 87-base-pair reads, so those segments were excluded. According to a later genetic analysis, donors in an Asian-associated ancestry cluster had fewer N-insertions in productive TCRs than the roughly 700-donor mean. The classifier was reported to diagnose cytomegalovirus status with high specificity and sensitivity in both the original cohort and the validation cohort. In this cohort, only TCR beta chains were sequenced, and detectable features were limited by the absence of alpha or paired-chain data. When HLA alleles, especially DR and DQ, strongly co-occurred, attributing TCR associations to individual alleles was difficult. Correlated functional status among segregating V segments might be attributable to linkage disequilibrium, but an unknown experimental factor could not be ruled out. In vitro tests confirmed that a few of the cytomegalovirus-associated TCR beta chains recognize cytomegalovirus antigens. At a false discovery rate of 0.05, a later analysis linked under 20,000 TCR beta sequences to specific HLA alleles. The only immune exposure information available for the cohort was CMV serostatus. V-gene and J-gene trimming of TCR beta chains was associated with a missense DCLRE1C variant in a later genetic analysis, and the association was replicated in an independent cohort. Presence/absence analyses assumed roughly uniform sequencing depth across donors, an assumption that may not hold. Several of the top co-occurrence clusters appeared to be linked to parvovirus B19, influenza, CMV and Epstein-Barr virus, according to a later analysis. Because some donors lacked HLA typing at each locus, the association tests relied only on the typed subset. It was suggested by the authors that the approach could potentially be generalized to other disease states and immunological phenotypes. According to a later analysis, TCR association rates differed among HLA loci, with DRB1 alleles showing the most associated TCRs and HLA-C alleles showing the fewest. The earlier analysis of a few hundred of the donors excluded 15 to 20 rarely observed V segments, including chromosome 9 orphons, because counts were too low. Most CMV-associated TCR beta chains appeared to be HLA-restricted in a later analysis, and the HLA associations seemed to be driven largely by CMV exposure. A later analysis found that HLA-associated TCR beta chains were more clonally expanded and had lower generation probabilities than equally common non-associated chains. The study listed 164 TCR beta chains as associated with cytomegalovirus. A further reported finding was that TCR beta sequences accurately predicted the HLA-A and HLA-B alleles for most subjects in the first cohort.

V drops 3 bases and J drops 0 bases, leaving 2 bases in between. The CDR3 runs 12 amino acids, cysteine and phenylalanine included. Solely the CDR3 DNA is kept, with 36 bases framed from the first base. In the germline V gene (reference sequence), CDR1 corresponds to PRHDT and CDR2 to FYEKMQ. The protocol used for the library was the immunoSEQ multiplex PCR assay. The multiplex PCR relied on a mix of 60 forward primers for TCR Vbeta segments and 13 reverse primers for TCR Jbeta segments. The CDR3 region of rearranged TCR beta genes was amplified from genomic DNA by a multiplex PCR assay. The amplified TCR beta libraries were sequenced on the Illumina HiSeq System as 87-base-pair reads. For the original study's pipeline: Across the 600 to 700 repertoires, a later analysis counted 78 million or so unique TCR beta chains, 9.5 million to 13 million of which were shared by at least two donors. Raw reads were error-corrected and collapsed into unique sequences by a nearest-neighbor algorithm in which closely related sequences were merged to remove PCR and sequencing errors. Alignment of CDR3 sequences to IMGT reference sequences was used to assign V, D and J gene segments. Each retained sequence needed at least a six-nucleotide match to both a V gene segment and a J gene segment. Rearrangements were classified as productive when the CDR3 lacked stop codons and remained in frame with V and J, and all other rearrangements were classified as non-productive. CDR3 was defined by IMGT convention, running from the second conserved V-encoded cysteine to the conserved J-encoded phenylalanine. The earlier analysis of a few hundred of the donors excluded any sequence lacking an unambiguous match to a single V gene segment. An earlier analysis of some 500 of the donors classified V segments as functional when productive rearrangements were above 56.7% and as segregating when the standard deviation between donors was above 5%. A statistical classification framework was developed to diagnose cytomegalovirus status using the catalog of TCR beta chain sequences. In a later analysis, V and J genes were assigned by comparing TCR nucleotide sequences against IMGT/GENE-DB human TR gene sequences. A later analysis assigned CDR3 sequences and most-parsimonious VDJ recombination scenarios with the TCRdist pipeline. In a later analysis, every TCR beta chain was defined by the combination of its CDR3 amino acid sequence and its V-gene family, and reads without a unique V-gene family were dropped. A later analysis removed several hundred highly shared, low-generation-probability nucleotide sequences to deal with suspected cross-contamination and a sequencing artifact. A later analysis calculated a clonal expansion index for each public chain from normalized within-repertoire ranks of inferred template counts. Generation probabilities in a later analysis came from a VDJ recombination model fitted to out-of-frame rearrangements, and those results were checked against IGoR. A later analysis scored TCR-TCR, TCR-HLA and TCR-CMV co-occurrence with hypergeometric tests, applying a repertoire-size bias correction to TCR pairs. To estimate false discovery rates, a later analysis permuted the HLA or CMV assignments 20 times. In a later analysis, co-occurring TCRs were grouped with DBSCAN, and TCRdist sequence similarity was added when clustering was performed within HLA-allele-positive subsets. Repertoires with fewer than 30,000 or more than 120,000 public chains were left out of co-occurrence clustering, as were about 5 repertoires with anomalous nucleotide sharing. TCRdb provides this immuneACCESS table in a form limited to in-frame rearrangements. Some clones are lacking; in checked studies, under half of them reflect an unresolved V gene, and why the rest are absent is not known. V, J and clone size are those of that table, while D and trimming were read from the DNA. In all, the sample holds tens of thousands of clones, and roughly 74% of those were seen once. The ten top clones hold about 1.5% of the sample.

Concerning this clone: Its target antigen remains unknown. Qualities for individual bases were not recorded, and no much larger clone is one base off.

In total, more than 500 healthy bone marrow donors made up the cohort. Cohort members were all nominally healthy when sampled, although unrecorded immune exposures were likely present. The donor was CMV seronegative and was included in the group of a few hundred seronegative cohort members. A peripheral blood sample was provided by each donor, and peripheral blood mononuclear cells were used for TCR beta sequencing. The Qiagen DNeasy Blood Extraction Kit was used to extract genomic DNA from the blood cell samples. Sequences were obtained from PBMCs. The receptor was isolated from a female donor in good health and CMV-seronegative. This sequence uses TRBV13 and TRBJ1-1, with the D gene uncertain. CDR3 protein: CASSFMNTEAFF. The nucleotide sequence is TGTGCCAGCAGCTTCATGAACACTGAAGCTTTCTTT.